This entry lists 22 T cell receptor beta chains sequenced from one sample in a study of blood T cell repertoires in COVID-19. Sequencing used immunoSEQ multiplex PCR; TCRdb keeps in-frame clones, though not all of them. The sample comprises approximately 73,000 clones, approximately 89% of which are singletons, and roughly 1.9% rests with the top ten. The sequenced sample consisted of peripheral blood. The receptors shown here come from a woman between 55 and 75 years old with acute or convalescent COVID-19.

The CDR3: CASSFRWNEKLFF. CDR3 nucleotides: TGTGCCAGCAGCTTTCGGTGGAATGAAAAACTGTTTTTT. The chain links TRBV7-9 to TRBJ1-4; D remains unclear. The CDR3 extends over 13 amino acids. The germline CDR1 and CDR2 sequences are SEHNR and FQNEAQ (reference sequence). Trimming took 3 bases from V and 5 from J, leaving 7 bases between them.

This clone was picked up one time. The chain employs TRBV12-3 or TRBV12-4 and TRBJ1-6, with D unresolved. The CDR3 sequence is 13 residues long. V was clipped by 3 bases and J by 10 bases, with 10 bases between them. The CDR3 region is CASSFQVVSPLHF. The CDR3 coding sequence is TGTGCCAGCAGTTTCCAGGTTGTCTCACCCCTCCACTTT.

The V and J genes are TRBV9 and TRBJ2-1, with 10 bases lining up with TRBD2. Germline V CDR1 and CDR2: SGDLS, YYNGEE. V shed 2 bases, J shed 4 bases, and the junction held 3 bases outside the gene matches. The CDR3 length is 15 residues. CDR3 amino acids: CASSVGTSEYNEQFF. The CDR3 DNA reads TGTGCCAGCAGCGTCGGGACTAGCGAATACAATGAGCAGTTCTTC.

The rearrangement uses TRBV11-2 and TRBJ2-7; TRBD2 matches at 7 bases. This CDR3 has 15 amino acids. Germline loops: CDR1 SGHAT, CDR2 FQNNGV. Trimming at V came to 2 bases and at J to 0 bases, leaving 4 bases not matched to a gene. CDR3 region: CASSLLGGSSYEQYF. The DNA for the CDR3 is TGTGCCAGCAGCTTACTGGGGGGGAGCTCCTACGAGCAGTACTTC.

The chain combines TRBV11-3 with TRBJ2-1; 7 nucleotides line up with TRBD2. The junction had 3 bases not matched to a gene; V was cut back by 0 bases and J by 4 bases. CDR1 SGHNT and CDR2 YENEEA come from the germline V gene. This CDR3 region has 15 residues. CDR3 residues: CASSLDEGGYNEQFF. The CDR3 DNA reads TGTGCCAGCAGCTTAGATGAGGGAGGGTACAATGAGCAGTTCTTC.

This rearrangement joins TRBV28 to TRBJ1-6; tentative D call: TRBD1 (5 bases). V was trimmed by 5 bases and J by 2 bases, leaving 16 bases between them. Germline assignment: CDR1 MDHEN and CDR2 SYDVKM. The CDR3 loop spans 17 amino acids. The CDR3 is CASSPGGQGTYNSPLHF. The CDR3, as DNA: TGTGCCAGCAGTCCCGGTGGGCAGGGCACCTATAATTCACCCCTCCACTTT.

The rearrangement links TRBV19 to TRBJ1-3, with a possible D match to TRBD1 (5 bases). The V gene lost 6 bases and the J gene lost 0 bases, with 15 bases spanning the gap. There are 16 residues in the CDR3. Per the germline V gene, CDR1 is LNHDA and CDR2 is SQIVND (reference sequence). The CDR3 nucleotides read TGTGCCAGTAGCCCCCCTGGCAGGGCCTCTGGAAACACCATATATTTT. As protein: CASSPPGRASGNTIYF.

In its sample, this clone was seen a few times. The chain has TRBV7-6 and TRBJ1-3; the D gene is possibly TRBD1 (5 bases). The CDR3 extends over 15 amino acids. V dropped 2 bases and J dropped 4 bases, with 12 bases sitting between them. Germline values: CDR1 SGHVS, CDR2 FNYEAQ. The CDR3 region has the DNA TGTGCCAGCAGCTTATCGGCAGGGCGGGGAAACACCATATATTTT. This codes for CASSLSAGRGNTIYF.

In regard to this clone: A junction boundary mismatches the germline segment, possibly from a read error. The chain carries TRBV3-1 (or the pseudogene TRBV3-2) and TRBJ2-7; 7 bases match TRBD1. This CDR3 comprises 13 residues. CDR1 is LGHDT, CDR2 YNNKEL, per germline (reference sequence). CDR3 nucleotides: TGTGCCGGCAGCCGCGGACAGGACTACGAGCAGTACTTC. Protein sequence: CAGSRGQDYEQYF.

CDR3 sequence: CASSFSKVTDTQYF. In DNA form, the CDR3 reads TGCGCCAGCAGCTTTAGCAAGGTGACAGATACGCAGTATTTT. This chain uses TRBV5-1 with TRBJ2-3, with no clear D. In germline, CDR1 is SGHRS, CDR2 YFSETQ. Between the trimmed V and J ends, which lost 2 bases and 3 bases, there was a span of 10 bases. The CDR3 is 14 residues long.

This chain connects TRBV2 to TRBJ1-6, with TRBD1 matching over 8 bases. J was trimmed by 3 bases and V by 7 bases; bases with no gene match: 5. Germline V CDR1 and CDR2: SNHLY, FYNNEI. The CDR3 runs to 15 residues. This chain's CDR3 is CASTLQGDYNSPLHF. The CDR3 coding sequence is TGTGCCAGCACGTTACAGGGGGACTATAATTCACCCCTCCACTTT.

This clone was counted once. This sequence joins TRBV9 and TRBJ1-2; 7 positions match TRBD1. In germline, CDR1 is SGDLS, CDR2 YYNGEE. CDR3 size: 13 residues. V was pared by 3 bases and J by 3 bases, with 2 bases of the junction left unmatched. CDR3 amino acids: CASSGTGDYGYTF. CDR3 nucleotide sequence: TGTGCCAGCAGCGGGACAGGTGACTATGGCTACACCTTC.

This clone was seen only once. The chain has TRBV7-3 and TRBJ2-7, with D tentatively TRBD1 (6 bases). The CDR3 runs 15 residues. V lost 2 bases to trimming and J lost 4 bases, with 15 bases between them. CDR1 is SGHTA, CDR2 FQGTGA, per germline. In DNA form, the CDR3 reads TGTGCCAGCAGCTTAGGACCAGGGGAGAGTTACGAGCAGTACTTC. The encoded protein is CASSLGPGESYEQYF.

This clone was detected a few times. The J gene is TRBJ2-7, the V gene TRBV4-2; D ambiguous. V dropped 0 bases and J dropped 0 bases, with 6 bases sitting between them. This CDR3 contains 14 residues. Germline values: CDR1 LGHNA, CDR2 YNFKEQ. The CDR3 coding sequence is TGTGCCAGCAGCCAAGATCTGGCCTCCTACGAGCAGTACTTC. It translates to CASSQDLASYEQYF.

The J gene is TRBJ2-1, the V gene TRBV27; 8 bases align to TRBD2. From germline, CDR1 is MNHEY and CDR2 SMNVEV (reference sequence). V trimming: 4 bases; J trimming: 7 bases; junction bases outside the gene matches: 9. This CDR3 spans 15 amino acids. CDR3 protein: CASSSGSGRGNEQFF. In DNA form, the CDR3 reads TGTGCCAGCAGTTCCGGGAGCGGGAGAGGAAATGAGCAGTTCTTC.

CDR3: CASTPTRRYGYTF. CDR3 DNA sequence: TGTGCCAGCACCCCAACTAGGAGGTATGGCTACACCTTC. V is TRBV6-5 and J is TRBJ1-2; D remains ambiguous. CDR1 and CDR2 from the germline V gene are MNHEY and SVGAGI. This CDR3 is 13 amino acids long. Trimming shortened V by 7 bases and J by 5 bases, and 14 bases separated the two germline ends.

V is TRBV11-2 and J is TRBJ2-3, with 7 nucleotides matching TRBD1. Germline V lookup: CDR1 SGHAT, CDR2 FQNNGV. The CDR3 sequence is 13 residues long. The junction had 0 bases not matched to a gene; V was cut back by 0 bases and J by 6 bases. Here the CDR3 reads CASSLDRGDTQYF. In DNA, the CDR3 is TGTGCCAGCAGCTTAGACAGGGGGGATACGCAGTATTTT.

The chain couples TRBV27 to TRBJ2-1; the D is unclear. The V gene lost 2 bases and the J gene lost 0 bases, with 8 bases spanning the gap. This CDR3 spans 15 amino acids. The germline V gene has CDR1 MNHEY and CDR2 SMNVEV (reference sequence). The CDR3 DNA reads TGTGCCAGCAGTTTAACAGTATTCTCCTACAATGAGCAGTTCTTC. Amino acids: CASSLTVFSYNEQFF.

The V call is TRBV5-1, the J call TRBJ2-2, with a weak D call TRBD1 (6 bases). Per germline, CDR1 SGHRS and CDR2 YFSETQ. The V end was cut by 4 bases, the J end by 3 bases, with 16 bases between. The CDR3 is made up of 16 amino acids. The CDR3 here is CASSPRGQLHTGELFF. The DNA of the CDR3 is TGCGCCAGCAGCCCCAGGGGACAACTCCACACCGGGGAGCTGTTTTTT. The complete variable domain, with remaining parts taken from reference TRBV5-1 and TRBJ2-2, reads KAGVTQTPRYLIKTRGQQVTLSCSPISGHRSVSWYQQTPGQGLQFLFEYFSETQRNKGNFPGRFSGRQFSNSRSEMNVSTLELGDSALYLCASSPRGQLHTGELFFGEGSRLTVL.

The chain links TRBV5-1 to TRBJ1-6; TRBD1 matches 7 bases. After removal of 6 bases from V and 6 bases from J, the junction contained 9 bases not matched to a gene. CDR1 and CDR2 (germline): SGHRS, YFSETQ. The CDR3 spans 15 residues. The CDR3, as DNA: TGCGCCAGCATTATCAGGGGGGCCCTTAATTCACCCCTCCACTTT. It encodes CASIIRGALNSPLHF.

The chain links TRBV21-1 to TRBJ2-1; TRBD2, the D gene given by the table, was not confirmed from the DNA. TRBV21-1 is deemed a pseudogene. This CDR3 spans 15 amino acids. The CDR3, as DNA: TGTGCCAGCAGCAAAAACGAGCGGTTCTACAATGAGCAGTTCTTC. Protein: CASSKNERFYNEQFF.

The V gene is TRBV12-3 or TRBV12-4, the J gene TRBJ1-2; maybe TRBD1 (5 bases). Deletions cut 1 base from V and 8 bases from J, with 11 bases between. This CDR3 spans 13 amino acids. The CDR3 nucleotides read TGTGCCAGCAGTTTAGGTGGGGCGGTGGGCTACACCTTC. Translating it yields CASSLGGAVGYTF.